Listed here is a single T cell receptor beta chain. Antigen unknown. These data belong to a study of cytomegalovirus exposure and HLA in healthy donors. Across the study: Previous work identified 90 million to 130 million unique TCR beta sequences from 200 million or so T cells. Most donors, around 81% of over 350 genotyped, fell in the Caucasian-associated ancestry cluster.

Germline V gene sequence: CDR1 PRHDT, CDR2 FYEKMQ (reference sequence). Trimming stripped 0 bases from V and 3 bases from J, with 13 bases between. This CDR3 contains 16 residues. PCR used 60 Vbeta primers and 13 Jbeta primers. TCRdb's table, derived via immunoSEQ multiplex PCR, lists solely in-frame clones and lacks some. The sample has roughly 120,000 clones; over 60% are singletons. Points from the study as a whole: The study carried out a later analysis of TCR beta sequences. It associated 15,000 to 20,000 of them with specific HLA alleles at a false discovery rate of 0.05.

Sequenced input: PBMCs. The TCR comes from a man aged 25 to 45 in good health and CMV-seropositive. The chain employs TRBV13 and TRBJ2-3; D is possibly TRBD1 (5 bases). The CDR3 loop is CASSLGLGKGTDTQYF. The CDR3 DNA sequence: TGTGCCAGCAGCTTAGGGTTGGGGAAGGGGACAGATACGCAGTATTTT.